Listed below are T cell receptor beta chains from one sample, sequenced in a study of neurological immune-mediated disorders. TCRdb reprocessed the 5' RACE reads via MiXCR and lists one record per CDR3 protein. The sample consists of about 55,000 distinct CDR3 sequences, approximately 4.1% of them appearing once. The sample was PBMCs. Receptors originate from a man over 45 with multiple sclerosis. Each CDR3 is given with its conserved first and last residue. D genes are given only for firm matches. Only part of the rows carry a size: once, few, many, or a class if the clone is expanded.

many	.	TRBJ1-6	TRBV5-5	CASTQMGPLSASPLHF	TGTGCCAGCACCCAAATGGGACCCCTCTCAGCTTCACCCCTCCACTTT
many	.	TRBJ1-1	TRBV5-5	CASSFIFSDNTEAFF	TGTGCCAGCAGCTTTATTTTTTCGGACAACACTGAAGCTTTCTTT
many	.	TRBJ2-2	TRBV27	CASSLTRAGELFF	TGTGCCAGCAGTTTAACAAGGGCCGGGGAGCTGTTTTTT
.	.	TRBJ1-2	TRBV5-6	CASSLAVVQANYGYTF	TGTGCCAGCAGCTTGGCTGTGGTTCAAGCTAACTATGGCTACACCTTC
many	.	TRBJ2-7	TRBV20-1	CSARHAFRDSYEQYF	TGCAGTGCTAGACACGCCTTTCGGGACTCCTACGAGCAGTACTTC
few	.	TRBJ2-3	TRBV7-9	CASSLDNTDTQYF	TGTGCCAGCAGCTTGGATAACACAGATACGCAGTATTTT
many	.	TRBJ2-1	TRBV27	CASSFSADEQFF	TGTGCCAGCAGTTTCTCAGCTGATGAGCAGTTCTTC
medium-sized	TRBD2	TRBJ2-1	TRBV4-2	CASSQVGLAGGPDEQFF	TGTGCCAGCAGCCAAGTTGGGCTAGCGGGGGGGCCGGATGAGCAGTTCTTC
many	.	TRBJ2-6	TRBV18	CASSPTGGANVLTF	TGTGCCAGCTCACCGACGGGGGGGGCCAACGTCCTGACTTTC
many	.	TRBJ2-7	TRBV2	CASSVDRKYYEQYF	TGTGCCAGCAGTGTCGACAGGAAATACTACGAGCAGTACTTC
many	TRBD2	TRBJ2-5	TRBV20-1	CSAALTSGSRETQYF	TGCAGTGCCGCCCTGACTAGCGGGAGTCGTGAGACCCAGTACTTC
many	.	TRBJ2-5	TRBV27	CASSLSEDSETQYF	TGTGCCAGCAGTTTATCGGAGGATTCGGAGACCCAGTACTTC
many	.	TRBJ2-5	TRBV5-1	CASRTAGFPQETQYF	TGCGCCAGCCGCACCGCAGGTTTCCCTCAAGAGACCCAGTACTTC
many	TRBD1	TRBJ2-2	TRBV11-1	CASSSQRDRGTGELFF	TGTGCCAGCAGCTCTCAAAGGGACAGGGGGACCGGGGAGCTGTTTTTT
.	.	TRBJ1-4	TRBV28	CASSFRDERLFF	TGTGCCAGCAGTTTTCGGGATGAGCGGCTGTTTTTT
many	TRBD2	TRBJ2-7	TRBV5-1	CASSPGLAEPSYEQYF	TGCGCCAGCAGCCCCGGACTAGCGGAACCCTCCTACGAGCAGTACTTC
many	TRBD2	TRBJ2-1	TRBV20-1	CSAHGLAGYNEQFF	TGCAGTGCCCATGGACTAGCGGGGTACAATGAGCAGTTCTTC
many	.	TRBJ2-3	TRBV5-1	CASSLQPLSTDTQYF	TGCGCCAGCAGCTTGCAGCCCCTTAGCACAGATACGCAGTATTTT
.	.	TRBJ2-1	TRBV11-3	CASSSGQSSSYNEQFF	TGTGCCAGCAGCTCAGGACAGAGCAGCTCCTACAATGAGCAGTTCTTC
.	.	TRBJ2-1	TRBV7-3	CASSSGGLTYNEQFF	TGTGCCAGCAGCTCCGGAGGACTGACCTACAATGAGCAGTTCTTC
many	.	TRBJ2-2	TRBV27	CASSYIGELFF	TGTGCCAGCAGTTATATCGGGGAGCTGTTTTTT
few	TRBD2	TRBJ2-2	TRBV24-1	CATATSGSNTGELFF	TGTGCCACCGCAACTAGCGGGAGTAACACCGGGGAGCTGTTTTTT
many	.	TRBJ2-3	TRBV6-1	CASSDLSGSTDTQYF	TGTGCCAGCAGTGACCTTTCCGGTAGCACAGATACGCAGTATTTT
many	TRBD1	TRBJ1-2	TRBV5-1	CASSPTGNGYTF	TGCGCCAGCAGCCCGACAGGGAATGGCTACACCTTC
many	.	TRBJ2-1	TRBV5-1	CASSLSGGSSYNEQFF	TGCGCCAGCAGCTTGTCTGGCGGAAGCTCCTACAATGAGCAGTTCTTC
many	TRBD1	TRBJ1-4	TRBV20-1	CSAELRQGAISGKLFF	TGCAGTGCTGAATTAAGACAGGGGGCAATAAGTGGCAAACTGTTTTTT
many	.	TRBJ2-7	TRBV20-1	CSARAQSISYEQYF	TGCAGTGCTAGAGCTCAGAGCATCTCCTACGAGCAGTACTTC
medium-sized	TRBD2	TRBJ2-3	TRBV6-4	CASSDSTSGGDTQYF	TGTGCCAGCAGTGACTCGACTAGCGGGGGAGATACGCAGTATTTT
few	.	TRBJ2-5	TRBV5-1	CASSFFQGQETQYF	TGCGCCAGCAGCTTTTTCCAGGGCCAAGAGACCCAGTACTTC
many	TRBD2	TRBJ2-3	TRBV6-5	CASTGLAADTDTQYF	TGTGCCAGCACCGGACTAGCGGCGGATACAGATACGCAGTATTTT
.	TRBD1	TRBJ2-7	TRBV20-1	CSARKGDRGHSYEQYF	TGCAGTGCTAGAAAAGGAGACAGGGGGCATTCCTACGAGCAGTACTTC
many	TRBD1	TRBJ1-2	TRBV5-1	CASSLWDRKSLDGYTF	TGCGCCAGCAGCTTGTGGGACAGAAAGAGTTTGGATGGCTACACCTTC
many	.	TRBJ2-1	TRBV12-3/TRBV12-4	CASSSLNNEQFF	TGTGCCAGCAGTTCGTTAAACAATGAGCAGTTCTTC
many	.	TRBJ1-1	TRBV29-1	CSGVRSTEAFF	TGCAGCGGAGTCAGGAGCACTGAAGCTTTCTTT
many	.	TRBJ1-5	TRBV20-1	CSARGGGNQPQHF	TGCAGTGCACGAGGTGGGGGCAATCAGCCCCAGCATTTT
.	TRBD1	TRBJ2-1	TRBV10-3	CAISESIRDRYNEQFF	TGTGCCATCAGTGAGTCGATCCGGGACAGATACAATGAGCAGTTCTTC
many	TRBD2	TRBJ2-5	TRBV25-1	CASSESFGLAGKKETQYF	TGTGCCAGCAGTGAATCCTTCGGACTAGCGGGGAAGAAAGAGACCCAGTACTTC
many	TRBD1	TRBJ1-1	TRBV7-8	CASSWDRGQGAFF	TGTGCCAGCTCTTGGGACAGGGGACAGGGAGCTTTCTTT
many	.	TRBJ2-2	TRBV12-3/TRBV12-4	CASLGNTGELFF	TGTGCCAGCTTGGGGAACACCGGGGAGCTGTTTTTT
many	TRBD1	TRBJ1-4	TRBV5-1	CASSFRTGEEKLFF	TGCGCCAGCAGCTTCCGGACAGGGGAAGAAAAACTGTTTTTT
.	TRBD2	TRBJ2-2	TRBV12-3/TRBV12-4	CASSPLEREGTGELFF	TGTGCCAGCAGTCCCCTGGAGCGGGAAGGCACCGGGGAGCTGTTTTTT
many	TRBD1	TRBJ2-7	TRBV7-6	CASRQTVAGQGADEQYF	TGTGCCAGCAGACAGACGGTTGCGGGACAGGGGGCCGACGAGCAGTACTTC
many	TRBD2	TRBJ2-5	TRBV11-2	CASSPGRGEQETQYF	TGTGCCAGCAGCCCCGGGAGGGGGGAACAAGAGACCCAGTACTTC
many	.	TRBJ2-5	TRBV6-5	CASSSNSGATQYF	TGTGCCAGCAGTTCGAACTCGGGGGCGACCCAGTACTTC
many	.	TRBJ2-7	TRBV20-1	CSALQGSSYEQYF	TGCAGTGCTCTGCAGGGCAGCTCCTACGAGCAGTACTTC
.	.	TRBJ2-1	TRBV29-1	CSVEGQFDGEQFF	TGCAGCGTAGAGGGCCAGTTCGACGGTGAGCAGTTCTTC
many	.	TRBJ2-5	TRBV6-6	CASRKGGLGETQYF	TGTGCCAGCAGGAAAGGGGGGCTGGGAGAGACCCAGTACTTC
many	.	TRBJ2-2	TRBV5-5	CASSQGINTGELFF	TGTGCCAGCAGCCAGGGGATTAACACCGGGGAGCTGTTTTTT
many	.	TRBJ2-7	TRBV5-1	CASSRGAEGRYEQYF	TGCGCCAGCAGCAGGGGGGCGGAGGGGCGGTACGAGCAGTACTTC
many	.	TRBJ1-1	TRBV25-1	CASRARWTEAFF	TGTGCCAGCAGGGCAAGGTGGACTGAAGCTTTCTTT
many	TRBD2	TRBJ2-3	TRBV28	CASSSLGRGDTQYF	TGTGCCAGCAGTTCACTAGGGAGGGGCGATACGCAGTATTTT
many	TRBD1	TRBJ1-1	TRBV5-1	CASSLGQGSKTEAFF	TGCGCCAGCAGCTTGGGACAGGGGTCGAAAACTGAAGCTTTCTTT
many	TRBD1	TRBJ1-6	TRBV4-1	CASSQEPDRNNSPLHF	TGCGCCAGCAGCCAAGAACCGGACAGGAATAATTCACCCCTCCACTTT
few	.	TRBJ2-1	TRBV12-3/TRBV12-4	CASSEYRSSYNEQFF	TGTGCCAGCAGTGAATACAGGAGCTCCTACAATGAGCAGTTCTTC
.	.	TRBJ1-4	TRBV5-5	CASQTTDGEKLFF	TGTGCCAGCCAGACTACGGATGGTGAAAAACTGTTTTTT
many	.	TRBJ1-5	TRBV5-1	CASSRTGDQPQNF	TGCGCCAGCAGCCGAACAGGTGATCAGCCCCAGAATTTT
many	TRBD2	TRBJ2-1	TRBV27	CASSQLGTSGTNEQFF	TGTGCCAGCAGCCAGCTCGGGACTAGCGGGACCAATGAGCAGTTCTTC